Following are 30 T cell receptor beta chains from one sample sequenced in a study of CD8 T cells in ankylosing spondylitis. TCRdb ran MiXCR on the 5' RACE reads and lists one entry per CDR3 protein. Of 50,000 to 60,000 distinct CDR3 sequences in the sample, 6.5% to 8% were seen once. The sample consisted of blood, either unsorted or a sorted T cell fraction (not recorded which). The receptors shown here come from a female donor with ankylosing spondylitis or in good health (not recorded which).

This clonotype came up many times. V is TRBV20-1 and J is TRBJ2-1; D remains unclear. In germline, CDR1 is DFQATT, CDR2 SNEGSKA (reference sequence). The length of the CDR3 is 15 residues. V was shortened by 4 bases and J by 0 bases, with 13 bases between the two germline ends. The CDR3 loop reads CSAKRIRSSYNEQFF. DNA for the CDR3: TGCAGTGCTAAACGGATCAGGAGCTCCTACAATGAGCAGTTCTTC.

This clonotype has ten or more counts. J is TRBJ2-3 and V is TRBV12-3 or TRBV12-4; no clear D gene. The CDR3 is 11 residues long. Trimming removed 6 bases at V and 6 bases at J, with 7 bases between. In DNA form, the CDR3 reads TGTGCCAGCAGGGCGGCGGATACGCAGTATTTT. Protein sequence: CASRAADTQYF.

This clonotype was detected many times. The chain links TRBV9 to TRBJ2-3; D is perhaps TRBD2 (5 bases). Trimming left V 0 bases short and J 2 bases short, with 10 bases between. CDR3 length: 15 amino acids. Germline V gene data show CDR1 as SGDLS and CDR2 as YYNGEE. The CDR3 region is CASSVGGSLTDTQYF. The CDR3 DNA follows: TGTGCCAGCAGCGTAGGAGGGTCCCTCACAGATACGCAGTATTTT.

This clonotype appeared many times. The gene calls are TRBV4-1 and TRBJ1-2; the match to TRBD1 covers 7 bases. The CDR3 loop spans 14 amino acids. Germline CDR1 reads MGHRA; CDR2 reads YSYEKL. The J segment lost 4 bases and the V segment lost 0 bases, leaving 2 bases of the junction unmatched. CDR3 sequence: CASSQERGPYGYTF. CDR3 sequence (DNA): TGCGCCAGCAGCCAAGAAAGGGGGCCCTATGGCTACACCTTC.

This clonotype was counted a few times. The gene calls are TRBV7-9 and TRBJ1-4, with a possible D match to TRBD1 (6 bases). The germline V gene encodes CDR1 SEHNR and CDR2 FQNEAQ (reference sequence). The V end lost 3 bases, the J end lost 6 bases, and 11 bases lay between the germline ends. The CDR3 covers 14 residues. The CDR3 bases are TGTGCCAGCAGCTTCCTACAGGGAGATGAAAAACTGTTTTTT. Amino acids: CASSFLQGDEKLFF.

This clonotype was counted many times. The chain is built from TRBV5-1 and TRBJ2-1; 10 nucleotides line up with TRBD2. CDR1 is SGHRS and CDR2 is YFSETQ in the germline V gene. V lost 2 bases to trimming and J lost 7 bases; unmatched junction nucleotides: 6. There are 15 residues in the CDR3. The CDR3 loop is CASSFLAGAANEQFF. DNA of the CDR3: TGCGCCAGCAGCTTCCTAGCGGGGGCCGCGAATGAGCAGTTCTTC.

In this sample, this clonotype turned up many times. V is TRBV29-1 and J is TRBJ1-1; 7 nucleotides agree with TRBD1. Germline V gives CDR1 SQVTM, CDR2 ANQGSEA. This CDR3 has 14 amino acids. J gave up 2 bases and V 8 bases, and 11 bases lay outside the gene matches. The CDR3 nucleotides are TGCAGCCTCACCCCAGGGGGGGGTAACACTGAAGCTTTCTTT. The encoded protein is CSLTPGGGNTEAFF.

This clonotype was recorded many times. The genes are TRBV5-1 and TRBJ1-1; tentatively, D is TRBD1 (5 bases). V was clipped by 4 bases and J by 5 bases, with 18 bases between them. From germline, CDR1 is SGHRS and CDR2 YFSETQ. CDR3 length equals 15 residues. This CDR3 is CASSRDLDWGTEAFF. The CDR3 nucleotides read TGCGCCAGCAGCCGGGACCTGGATTGGGGAACTGAAGCTTTCTTT.

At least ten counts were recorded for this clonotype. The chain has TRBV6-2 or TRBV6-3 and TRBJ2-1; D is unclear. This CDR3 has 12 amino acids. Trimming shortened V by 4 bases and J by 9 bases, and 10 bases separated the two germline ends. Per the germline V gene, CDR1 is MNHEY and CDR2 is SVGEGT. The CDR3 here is CASSFRVSEQFF. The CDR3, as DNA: TGTGCCAGCAGTTTTAGGGTTAGTGAGCAGTTCTTC.

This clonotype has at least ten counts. CDR3 sequence reads: CASSYGGHGYTF. In DNA form, the CDR3 reads TGTGCCAGCAGTTACGGGGGGCATGGCTACACCTTC. J is TRBJ1-2 and V is TRBV6-5, with D tentatively TRBD1 (6 bases). V lost 2 bases to trimming and J lost 6 bases, with 7 bases between them. The CDR3 has 12 residues. Looked up from germline, CDR1 is MNHEY and CDR2 is SVGAGI.

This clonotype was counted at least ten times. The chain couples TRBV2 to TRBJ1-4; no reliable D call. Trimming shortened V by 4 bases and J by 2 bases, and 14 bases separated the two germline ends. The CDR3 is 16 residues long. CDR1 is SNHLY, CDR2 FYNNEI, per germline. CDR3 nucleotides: TGTGCCAGCAGTGCTCCGGAGGGAGAGACTAATGAAAAACTGTTTTTT. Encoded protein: CASSAPEGETNEKLFF.

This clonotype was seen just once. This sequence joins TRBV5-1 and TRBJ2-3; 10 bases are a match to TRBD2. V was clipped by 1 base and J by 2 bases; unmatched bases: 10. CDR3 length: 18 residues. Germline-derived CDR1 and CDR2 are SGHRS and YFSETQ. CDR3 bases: TGCGCCAGCAGCTTGTATCAGGCTAGCGGGGGAGCCACAGATACGCAGTATTTT. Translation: CASSLYQASGGATDTQYF.

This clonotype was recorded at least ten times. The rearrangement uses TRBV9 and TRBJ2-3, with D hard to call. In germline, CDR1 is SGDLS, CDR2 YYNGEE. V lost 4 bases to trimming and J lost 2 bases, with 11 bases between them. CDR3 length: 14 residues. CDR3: CASSLQSSTDTQYF. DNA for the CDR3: TGTGCCAGCAGCTTACAGAGTTCCACAGATACGCAGTATTTT.

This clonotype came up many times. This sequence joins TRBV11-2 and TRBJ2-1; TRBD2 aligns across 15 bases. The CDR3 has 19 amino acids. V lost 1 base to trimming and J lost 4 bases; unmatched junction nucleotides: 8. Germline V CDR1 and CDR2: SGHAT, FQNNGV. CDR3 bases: TGTGCCAGCAGCTTAGTCCGGACTAGCGGGGGGGCTCGGTACAATGAGCAGTTCTTC. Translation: CASSLVRTSGGARYNEQFF. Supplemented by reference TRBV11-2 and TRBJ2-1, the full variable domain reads EAGVAQSPRYKIIEKRQSVAFWCNPISGHATLYWYQQILGQGPKLLIQFQNNGVVDDSQLPKDRFSAERLKGVDSTLKIQPAKLEDSAVYLCASSLVRTSGGARYNEQFFGPGTRLTVL.

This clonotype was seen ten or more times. CDR3 in amino acids: CASSLTPLSGGELFF. Written as DNA, the CDR3 is TGTGCCAGCAGCTTAACTCCACTAAGTGGCGGGGAGCTGTTTTTT. V gene TRBV7-3 combines with J gene TRBJ2-2; no reliable D call. CDR3 length: 15 amino acids. In germline, CDR1 is SGHTA, CDR2 FQGTGA. V shed 0 bases and J shed 7 bases, with 12 bases lying between them.

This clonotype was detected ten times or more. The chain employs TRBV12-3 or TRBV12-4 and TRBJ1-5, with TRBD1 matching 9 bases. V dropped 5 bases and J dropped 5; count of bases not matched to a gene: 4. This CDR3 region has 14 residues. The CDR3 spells CASSEQGAYQPQHF. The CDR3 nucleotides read TGTGCCAGCAGTGAACAGGGGGCGTATCAGCCCCAGCATTTT.

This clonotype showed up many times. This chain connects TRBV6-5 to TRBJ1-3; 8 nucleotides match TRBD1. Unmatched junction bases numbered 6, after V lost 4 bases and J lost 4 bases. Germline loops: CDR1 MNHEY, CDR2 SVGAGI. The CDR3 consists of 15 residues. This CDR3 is CASSSGTGEGNTIYF. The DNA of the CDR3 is TGTGCCAGCAGTTCCGGGACAGGAGAGGGAAACACCATATATTTT.

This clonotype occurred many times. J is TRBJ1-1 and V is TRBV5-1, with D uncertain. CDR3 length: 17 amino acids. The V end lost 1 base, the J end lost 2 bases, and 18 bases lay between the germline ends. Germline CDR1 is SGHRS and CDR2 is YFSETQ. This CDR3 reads CASSLRRGMRVNTEAFF. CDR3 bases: TGCGCCAGCAGCTTGCGCCGGGGAATGCGGGTTAACACTGAAGCTTTCTTT.

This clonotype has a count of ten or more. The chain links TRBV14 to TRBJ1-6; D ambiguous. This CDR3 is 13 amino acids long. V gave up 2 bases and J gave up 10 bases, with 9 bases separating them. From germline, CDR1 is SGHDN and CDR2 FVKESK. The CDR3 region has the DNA TGTGCCAGCAGCCAAAGTGGAGGCTCACCCCTCCACTTT. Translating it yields CASSQSGGSPLHF.

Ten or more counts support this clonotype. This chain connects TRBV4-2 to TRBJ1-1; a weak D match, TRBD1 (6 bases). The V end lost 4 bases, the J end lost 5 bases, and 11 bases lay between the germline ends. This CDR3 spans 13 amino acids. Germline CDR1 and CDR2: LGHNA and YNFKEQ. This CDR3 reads CASSPQGWTEAFF. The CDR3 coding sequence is TGTGCCAGCAGCCCACAGGGTTGGACTGAAGCTTTCTTT.

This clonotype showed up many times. CDR3 nucleotides: TGCGCCAGCAGCACTCAAACAGGGGCAGATACGCAGTATTTT. This translates into CASSTQTGADTQYF. The chain combines TRBV5-1 with TRBJ2-3; 7 bases match TRBD1. CDR3 length: 14 residues. Trimming took 4 bases from V and 4 from J; bases not matched to a gene: 6. Per the germline V gene, CDR1 is SGHRS and CDR2 is YFSETQ.

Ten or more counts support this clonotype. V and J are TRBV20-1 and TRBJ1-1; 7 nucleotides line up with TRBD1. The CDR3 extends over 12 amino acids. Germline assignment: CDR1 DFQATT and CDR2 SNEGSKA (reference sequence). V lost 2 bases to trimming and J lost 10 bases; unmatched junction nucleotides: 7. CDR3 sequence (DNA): TGCAGTGCTAGAAGACAGGGCTTGGGAGCTTTCTTT. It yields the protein CSARRQGLGAFF.

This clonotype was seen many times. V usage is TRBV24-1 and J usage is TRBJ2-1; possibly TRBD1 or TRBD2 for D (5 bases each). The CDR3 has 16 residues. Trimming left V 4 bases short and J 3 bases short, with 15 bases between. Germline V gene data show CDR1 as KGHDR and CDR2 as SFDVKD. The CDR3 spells CATSDDGASYYNEQFF. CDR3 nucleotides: TGTGCCACCAGTGACGACGGGGCCTCCTACTACAATGAGCAGTTCTTC.

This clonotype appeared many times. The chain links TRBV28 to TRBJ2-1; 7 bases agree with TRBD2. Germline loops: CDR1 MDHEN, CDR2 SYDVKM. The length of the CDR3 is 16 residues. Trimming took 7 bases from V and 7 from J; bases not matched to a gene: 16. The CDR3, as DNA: TGTGCCAGCACCCACTCGCGGGGGAGGTTCGCGAATGAGCAGTTCTTC. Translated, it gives CASTHSRGRFANEQFF.

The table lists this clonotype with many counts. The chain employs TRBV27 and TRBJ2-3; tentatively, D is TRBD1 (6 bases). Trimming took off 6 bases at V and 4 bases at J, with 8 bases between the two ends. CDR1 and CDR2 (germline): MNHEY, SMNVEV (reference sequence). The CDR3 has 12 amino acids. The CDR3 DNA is TGTGCCAGCAGCCCAGGGGCAGATACGCAGTATTTT. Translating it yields CASSPGADTQYF.

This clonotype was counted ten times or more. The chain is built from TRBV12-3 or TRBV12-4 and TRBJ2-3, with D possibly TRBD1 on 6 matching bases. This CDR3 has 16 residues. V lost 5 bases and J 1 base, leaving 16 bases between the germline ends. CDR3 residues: CASSLPRDTRTDTQYF. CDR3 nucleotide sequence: TGTGCCAGCAGTCTACCGAGGGACACCCGCACAGATACGCAGTATTTT.

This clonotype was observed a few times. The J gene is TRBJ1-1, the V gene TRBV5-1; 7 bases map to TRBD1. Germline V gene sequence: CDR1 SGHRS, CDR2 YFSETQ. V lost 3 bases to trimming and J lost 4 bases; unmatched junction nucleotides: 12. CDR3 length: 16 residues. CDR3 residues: CASSSNYRGPSTEAFF. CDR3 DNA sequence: TGCGCCAGCAGCTCTAATTACAGGGGCCCTTCCACTGAAGCTTTCTTT. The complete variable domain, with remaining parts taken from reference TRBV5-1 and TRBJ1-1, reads KAGVTQTPRYLIKTRGQQVTLSCSPISGHRSVSWYQQTPGQGLQFLFEYFSETQRNKGNFPGRFSGRQFSNSRSEMNVSTLELGDSALYLCASSSNYRGPSTEAFFGQGTRLTVV.

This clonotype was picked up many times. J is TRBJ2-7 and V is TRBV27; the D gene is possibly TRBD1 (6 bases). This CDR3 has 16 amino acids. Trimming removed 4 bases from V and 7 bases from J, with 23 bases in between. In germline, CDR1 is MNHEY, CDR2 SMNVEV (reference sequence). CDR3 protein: CASSSVLDSRWEEQYF. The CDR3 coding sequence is TGTGCCAGCAGTTCGGTCCTGGACAGCCGTTGGGAGGAGCAGTACTTC.

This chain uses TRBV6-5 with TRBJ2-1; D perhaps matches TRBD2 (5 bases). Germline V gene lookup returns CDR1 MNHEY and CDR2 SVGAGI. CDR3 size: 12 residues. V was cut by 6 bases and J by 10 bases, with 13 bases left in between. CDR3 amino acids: CASSRRGWEQFF. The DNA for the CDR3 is TGTGCCAGCAGCCGCCGAGGGTGGGAGCAGTTCTTC.

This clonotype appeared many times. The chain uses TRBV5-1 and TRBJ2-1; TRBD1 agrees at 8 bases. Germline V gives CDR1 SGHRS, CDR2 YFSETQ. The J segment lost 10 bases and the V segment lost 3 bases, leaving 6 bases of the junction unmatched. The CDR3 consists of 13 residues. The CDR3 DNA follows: TGCGCCAGCAGCTCGGCAGGGGGCAACGAGCAGTTCTTC. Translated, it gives CASSSAGGNEQFF.